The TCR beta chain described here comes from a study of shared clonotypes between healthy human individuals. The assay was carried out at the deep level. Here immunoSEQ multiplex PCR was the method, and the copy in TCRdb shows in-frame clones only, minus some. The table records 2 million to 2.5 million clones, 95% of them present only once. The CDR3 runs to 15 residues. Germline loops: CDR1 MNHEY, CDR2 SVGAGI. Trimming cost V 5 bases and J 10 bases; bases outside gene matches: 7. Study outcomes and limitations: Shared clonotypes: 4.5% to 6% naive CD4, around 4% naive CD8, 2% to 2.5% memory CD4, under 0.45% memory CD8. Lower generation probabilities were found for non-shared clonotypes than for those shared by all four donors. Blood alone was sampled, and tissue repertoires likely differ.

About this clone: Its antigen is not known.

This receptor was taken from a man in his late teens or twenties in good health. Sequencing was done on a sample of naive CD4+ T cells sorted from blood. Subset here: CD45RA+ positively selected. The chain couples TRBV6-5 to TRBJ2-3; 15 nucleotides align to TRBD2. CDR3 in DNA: TGTGCCAGCAGTCCCAGGACTAGCGGGAGGGGATCGCAGTATTTT. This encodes CASSPRTSGRGSQYF.